Below, 28 T cell receptor beta chains from the same sample are listed, as sequenced in a study of cytomegalovirus exposure and HLA in healthy donors (dated by TCRdb to between 2016 and 2019). The library was made by the immunoSEQ multiplex PCR assay. The multiplex PCR relied on a mix of 60 forward primers for TCR Vbeta segments and 13 reverse primers for TCR Jbeta segments. TCRdb carries this immuneACCESS record with in-frame sequences only. Its versions omit some clonotypes, under half of them owing to an unresolved V gene in the studies checked, with the rest unexplained. Across this sample there are about 170,000 clones, with approximately 85% seen only once. Around 2.6% of the sample is in the top ten clones. The specimen sequenced was PBMCs. These receptors were obtained from a man younger than 40 in good health and CMV-seropositive.

This clone was picked up one time. Compared with germline, one end of the junction differs, possibly owing to a read error. The chain links TRBV19 to TRBJ2-5; tentative D call: TRBD1 (5 bases). Germline V gene data show CDR1 as LNHDA and CDR2 as SQIVND (reference sequence). CDR3 length: 13 amino acids. The CDR3 sequence: CASGMSRDETQYF. CDR3 DNA sequence: TGTGCCAGTGGTATGAGCAGGGATGAGACCCAGTACTTC.

J is TRBJ2-7 and V is TRBV2; tentatively, D is TRBD1 (6 bases). The CDR3 spans 13 residues. Per the germline V gene, CDR1 is SNHLY and CDR2 is FYNNEI. V dropped 4 bases and J dropped 0 bases, with 7 bases sitting between them. CDR3 region: CASSGTASYEQYF. The DNA of the CDR3 is TGTGCCAGCAGTGGGACAGCCTCCTACGAGCAGTACTTC.

This sequence joins TRBV29-1 and TRBJ2-1, with a weak D call TRBD2 (6 bases). V shed 1 base and J shed 3 bases, with 13 bases lying between them. Germline values: CDR1 SQVTM, CDR2 ANQGSEA. This CDR3 is built from 15 residues. This CDR3 is CSVEGRDSRYNEQFF. CDR3 DNA sequence: TGCAGCGTTGAAGGCCGGGACTCCCGCTACAATGAGCAGTTCTTC.

The chain recombines TRBV5-1 with TRBJ2-3; 9 bases are a match to TRBD2. CDR1 is SGHRS, CDR2 YFSETQ, per germline. This CDR3 region has 15 residues. The ends lost 4 bases at V and 4 bases at J; junction bases unmatched: 7. This chain's CDR3 is CASSKRAGGADTQYF. CDR3 DNA sequence: TGCGCCAGCAGCAAACGAGCGGGAGGAGCAGATACGCAGTATTTT. The full variable domain, rest sourced from reference TRBV5-1 and TRBJ2-3, is KAGVTQTPRYLIKTRGQQVTLSCSPISGHRSVSWYQQTPGQGLQFLFEYFSETQRNKGNFPGRFSGRQFSNSRSEMNVSTLELGDSALYLCASSKRAGGADTQYFGPGTRLTVL.

This clone was observed a single time. The V call is TRBV29-1, the J call TRBJ1-2, with D maybe TRBD1 (6 bases). The CDR3 is made up of 14 amino acids. The germline CDR1 and CDR2 sequences are SQVTM and ANQGSEA. The CDR3, as DNA: TGCAGTCTTCGGGGACATCGATTCAACTATGGCTACACCTTC. Translated: CSLRGHRFNYGYTF. The variable domain in full, completed from reference TRBV29-1 and TRBJ1-2, reads SAVISQKPSRDICQRGTSLTIQCQVDSQVTMMFWYRQQPGQSLTLIATANQGSEATYESGFVIDKFPISRPNLTFSTLTVSNMSPEDSSIYLCSLRGHRFNYGYTFGSGTRLTVV.

The chain is built from TRBV29-1 and TRBJ1-2; D is ambiguous. CDR1 and CDR2 from the germline V gene are SQVTM and ANQGSEA. The V end lost 4 bases, the J end lost 8 bases, and 17 bases lay between the germline ends. This CDR3 region has 13 residues. The CDR3 DNA reads as TGCAGCGTTGGCGAGGGAGGGCTCGGGGGCTACACCTTC. Translating it yields CSVGEGGLGGYTF.

The genes are TRBV10-3 and TRBJ2-1; 7 nucleotides agree with TRBD2. The junction had 5 bases not matched to a gene; V was cut back by 9 bases and J by 3 bases. The germline V gene encodes CDR1 ENHRY and CDR2 SYGVKD. The CDR3 consists of 13 residues. The CDR3 region is CAMGGGDYNEQFF. The CDR3 DNA follows: TGTGCCATGGGGGGGGGAGACTACAATGAGCAGTTCTTC.

This sequence joins TRBV27 and TRBJ1-5, with 7 bases aligning to TRBD1. Trimming at V came to 5 bases and at J to 5 bases, leaving 6 bases not matched to a gene. Germline assignment: CDR1 MNHEY and CDR2 SMNVEV (reference sequence). The CDR3 runs to 14 residues. CDR3 DNA: TGTGCCAGCAGTCCGCAGACAGGGTATCAGCCCCAGCATTTT. Its protein is CASSPQTGYQPQHF.

This chain uses TRBV7-9 with TRBJ2-2, with 14 bases that match TRBD2. CDR1 SEHNR and CDR2 FQNEAQ come from the germline V gene (reference sequence). The V segment lost 5 bases and the J segment 4 bases; nucleotides outside the gene matches: 9. CDR3 length equals 18 residues. In DNA, the CDR3 is TGTGCCAGCAGCCCCCCGGGACTAGCGGGGGCCCGCACCGGGGAGCTGTTTTTT. The encoded protein is CASSPPGLAGARTGELFF. The complete variable domain, with remaining parts taken from reference TRBV7-9 and TRBJ2-2, reads DTGVSQNPRHKITKRGQNVTFRCDPISEHNRLYWYRQTLGQGPEFLTYFQNEAQLEKSRLLSDRFSAERPKGSFSTLEIQRTEQGDSAMYLCASSPPGLAGARTGELFFGEGSRLTVL.

This sequence joins TRBV4-1 and TRBJ2-1; TRBD2 agrees at 15 bases. Per the germline V gene, CDR1 is MGHRA and CDR2 is YSYEKL. The CDR3 has 17 residues. V was clipped by 4 bases and J by 4 bases; unmatched bases: 5. The CDR3 protein is CASSLRTSGRDYNEQFF. The CDR3 nucleotides read TGCGCCAGCAGCCTCAGGACTAGCGGGAGGGATTACAATGAGCAGTTCTTC.

V and J are TRBV7-2 and TRBJ2-3, with 8 positions matching TRBD2. After removal of 2 bases from V and 5 bases from J, the junction contained 0 bases not matched to a gene. The CDR3 runs 13 residues. Germline CDR1 is SGHTA and CDR2 is FQGNSA. For the CDR3, the DNA is TGTGCCAGCAGCTTAACTAGCGGAGATACGCAGTATTTT. Translated: CASSLTSGDTQYF.

V and J are TRBV29-1 and TRBJ2-1, with TRBD2 as a possible D gene (6 bases). This CDR3 has 12 residues. With 3 bases removed from V and 10 bases from J, the gap between germline ends came to 13 bases. Germline V CDR1 and CDR2: SQVTM, ANQGSEA. In DNA form, the CDR3 reads TGCAGCGTTGAGGGGGGTTTATACGAGCAGTTCTTC. This translates into CSVEGGLYEQFF.

This clone showed up just once. This chain connects TRBV11-3 to TRBJ2-1, with a tentative D call TRBD1 (5 bases). Trimming took 6 bases from V and 10 from J, leaving 13 bases between them. The length of the CDR3 is 12 residues. CDR1 SGHNT and CDR2 YENEEA come from the germline V gene. Here the CDR3 DNA reads TGTGCCAGCAGAAGGGGAAACAGAGAGCAGTTCTTC. Its protein is CASRRGNREQFF.

V gene TRBV6-6 combines with J gene TRBJ2-1, with a tentative D call TRBD2 (6 bases). CDR1 and CDR2 from the germline V gene are MNHNY and SVGAGI (reference sequence). Between the trimmed V and J ends, which lost 6 bases and 7 bases, there was a span of 13 bases. CDR3 length: 13 residues. This chain's CDR3 is CASRRGPLNEQFF. Written as DNA, the CDR3 is TGTGCCAGCAGGCGGGGACCCCTTAATGAGCAGTTCTTC.

The chain has TRBV2 and TRBJ1-5; no reliable D call. The CDR3 is 13 residues long. Germline values: CDR1 SNHLY, CDR2 FYNNEI. Trimming took 8 bases from V and 1 from J, leaving 9 bases between them. The CDR3 nucleotides read TGTGCCAGCGATCGGGTGAGCAATCAGCCCCAGCATTTT. Its translation: CASDRVSNQPQHF.

The chain links TRBV7-8 to TRBJ1-5; D possibly corresponds to TRBD1 (6 bases). The CDR3 covers 16 residues. The V gene's germline CDR1 is SGHVS and CDR2 FQNEAQ. Trimming took off 1 base at V and 3 bases at J, with 13 bases between the two ends. Here the CDR3 reads CASSLEGSGVNQPQHF. CDR3 coding DNA: TGTGCCAGCAGCTTAGAAGGTTCAGGGGTCAATCAGCCCCAGCATTTT.

The chain uses TRBV30 and TRBJ1-1; 8 nucleotides align to TRBD1. Looked up from germline, CDR1 is GTSNPN and CDR2 is SVGIG (reference sequence). The CDR3 runs to 15 residues. V shed 2 bases and J 4 bases; nucleotides not matched to a gene: 9. CDR3 amino acids: CAWSIRGTGATEAFF. CDR3 in DNA: TGTGCCTGGAGTATAAGAGGGACAGGAGCCACTGAAGCTTTCTTT.

This chain joins TRBV19 and TRBJ2-3, with 7 positions matching TRBD1. The V gene's germline CDR1 is LNHDA and CDR2 SQIVND (reference sequence). Losses at the gene ends were 4 bases for V and 0 bases for J; bases not matched to a gene: 4. The CDR3 has 15 amino acids. CDR3: CASSKVTGSTDTQYF. CDR3 DNA sequence: TGTGCCAGTAGTAAGGTGACAGGGAGCACAGATACGCAGTATTTT. The whole variable domain, filled in from reference TRBV19 and TRBJ2-3, reads DGGITQSPKYLFRKEGQNVTLSCEQNLNHDAMYWYRQDPGQGLRLIYYSQIVNDFQKGDIAEGYSVSREKKESFPLTVTSAQKNPTAFYLCASSKVTGSTDTQYFGPGTRLTVL.

The J gene is TRBJ1-5, the V gene TRBV19, with TRBD1 matching 7 bases. Germline V gene lookup returns CDR1 LNHDA and CDR2 SQIVND (reference sequence). CDR3 length: 15 residues. Germline trimming cut 6 bases from V and 0 bases from J; bases unmatched to any gene: 5. CDR3 in DNA: TGTGCCAGTAGACGGGACAGCCATAGCAATCAGCCCCAGCATTTT. It specifies CASRRDSHSNQPQHF.

J is TRBJ2-3 and V is TRBV13, with 9 bases lining up with TRBD1. Per germline, CDR1 PRHDT and CDR2 FYEKMQ (reference sequence). The CDR3 is 14 amino acids. Unmatched junction bases numbered 5, after V lost 5 bases and J lost 5 bases. The chain's CDR3 is CASSKGQGVDTQYF. The CDR3 coding sequence is TGTGCCAGCAGCAAGGGACAGGGAGTAGATACGCAGTATTTT.

The chain couples TRBV5-1 to TRBJ2-1, with a weak D call TRBD2 (5 bases). The CDR3 runs to 13 residues. The V end lost 5 bases, the J end lost 7 bases, and 13 bases lay between the germline ends. Germline CDR1 and CDR2: SGHRS and YFSETQ. The CDR3 DNA is TGCGCCAGCAGGTCTCGGGGAGAGAATGAGCAGTTCTTC. Translation: CASRSRGENEQFF.

This clone was counted a single time. The J gene is TRBJ1-2, the V gene TRBV19, with TRBD1 identical over 7 bases. V lost 3 bases and J lost 4; bases outside the gene matches: 11. The germline V gene has CDR1 LNHDA and CDR2 SQIVND (reference sequence). The CDR3 runs to 16 residues. The CDR3 spells CASSIKRDRPVYGYTF. The CDR3 DNA follows: TGTGCCAGTAGTATTAAAAGGGACAGACCGGTCTATGGCTACACCTTC.

This sequence joins TRBV30 and TRBJ1-1; no definite D call. Trimming left V 3 bases short and J 0 bases short, with 8 bases between. The CDR3 has 13 amino acids. CDR1 is GTSNPN, CDR2 SVGIG, per germline (reference sequence). CDR3 residues: CAWRTAMNTEAFF. For the CDR3, the DNA is TGTGCCTGGAGAACTGCCATGAACACTGAAGCTTTCTTT.

The rearrangement uses TRBV7-3 and TRBJ2-1; 13 bases fit TRBD2. Trimming took 5 bases from V and 4 from J; bases not matched to a gene: 8. The CDR3 is made up of 17 amino acids. The germline gives CDR1 SGHTA, CDR2 FQGTGA. The CDR3 DNA reads as TGTGCCAGCAGCAGGGAAGGGACTAGCGGGAAATACAATGAGCAGTTCTTC. This gives the protein CASSREGTSGKYNEQFF.

The J gene is TRBJ2-5, the V gene TRBV11-1; 8 bases line up with TRBD2. The junction had 3 bases not matched to a gene; V was cut back by 5 bases and J by 1 base. This CDR3 comprises 14 residues. Germline V CDR1 and CDR2: SGHAT, FQDESV (reference sequence). CDR3 sequence: CASSPTSGQETQYF. In DNA, the CDR3 is TGTGCCAGCAGCCCCACTAGCGGCCAAGAGACCCAGTACTTC.

A few counts support this clone. This sequence joins TRBV5-1 and TRBJ1-1, with D perhaps matching TRBD1 (5 bases). Deletions cut 0 bases from V and 4 bases from J, with 13 bases between. The CDR3 spans 15 residues. Germline V lookup: CDR1 SGHRS, CDR2 YFSETQ. CDR3 sequence reads: CASSLAGVGGTEAFF. Written as DNA, the CDR3 is TGCGCCAGCAGCTTGGCGGGGGTGGGTGGCACTGAAGCTTTCTTT.

Here the CDR3 reads CASSESGVGAYGYTF. CDR3 nucleotides: TGTGCCAGCAGTGAATCCGGGGTCGGAGCCTATGGCTACACCTTC. The chain combines TRBV25-1 with TRBJ1-2; no firm D call. The germline V and J ends were trimmed by 1 base and 4 bases, with 13 bases remaining between them. CDR1 and CDR2 from the germline V gene are MGHDK and SYGVNS. This CDR3 comprises 15 residues.

The V gene is TRBV7-9, the J gene TRBJ2-5, with D possibly matching TRBD1 (5 bases). V lost 3 bases and J 3 bases, leaving 11 bases between the germline ends. The CDR3 runs 14 residues. Germline CDR1 and CDR2: SEHNR and FQNEAQ (reference sequence). CDR3 region: CASSFTAGKETQYF. CDR3 nucleotide sequence: TGTGCCAGCAGCTTTACGGCAGGGAAAGAGACCCAGTACTTC.